Listed below are T cell receptor beta chains from one sample, sequenced in a study of tumor-infiltrating lymphocytes in oesophageal squamous cell carcinoma. TCRdb passed the PCR reads through MiXCR, listing each CDR3 protein once. The sample lists 10,000 to 15,000 distinct CDR3 sequences, roughly 50% seen once, with 36% in the top ten. Sample: esophageal tumor tissue. These receptors were taken from a male donor with esophageal squamous cell carcinoma. Both conserved end residues are part of each CDR3. Fields, in order: clone size, D gene, J gene, V gene, CDR3 DNA, CDR3 protein. The D gene is left open where the match is weak. Clone size appears in some rows only: once, few, many, or a class for an expanded clone.

>few|TRBD2|TRBJ2-1|TRBV7-2
TGTGCCAGCCGTGGGACTAGCGGAGAGAACTACAATGAGCAGTTCTTC
CASRGTSGENYNEQFF
>-|-|TRBJ2-7|TRBV7-9
TGTGCCAGCAGCTTAGCGGTTGGTAGCAACTACGAGCAGTACTTC
CASSLAVGSNYEQYF
>once|-|TRBJ2-7|TRBV7-1
TGTGCCAGCAGCAATCGACAGAGCACAGATACGCAGTACTTC
CASSNRQSTDTQYF
>-|TRBD2|TRBJ2-4|TRBV7-2
TGTGCCAGCAGCTTATTCAGGGTTGGGGAGCGCGGGAGGGCCGGTGAGCAGTACTTC
CASSLFRVGERGRAGEQYF
>many|-|TRBJ1-5|TRBV28
TGTGCCAGCAGTCCCCCTGGAAGTAGCAATCAGCCCCAGCATTTT
CASSPPGSSNQPQHF
>medium-sized|-|TRBJ2-7|TRBV7-9
TGTGCCAGCAGCCCCGGGGGGGGGGACAGGCCAGGCGAGCAGTACTTC
CASSPGGGDRPGEQYF
>-|-|TRBJ2-5|TRBV7-3
TGTGCCAGCAGCTTAAAGTATATTTGGGAGACCCAGTACTTC
CASSLKYIWETQYF
>-|-|TRBJ1-5|TRBV6-1
TGTGCCAGCCAGACCGAAGGAGGACACAACTTTCAGCCCCAGCATTTT
CASQTEGGHNFQPQHF
>many|-|TRBJ2-1|TRBV12-3/TRBV12-4
TGTGCCAGCAGACCCGCTAGCGTCAGCTCCTACAATGAGCAGTTCTTC
CASRPASVSSYNEQFF
>-|-|TRBJ2-5|TRBV12-3/TRBV12-4
TGTGCCAGCAGCCCCGGGGGAGAGACCCAGTACTTC
CASSPGGETQYF
>-|TRBD2|TRBJ2-1|TRBV7-3
TGTGCCAGCAGCCGCAAGGCGGGGGGGCCAAGGGATGAGCAGTTCTTC
CASSRKAGGPRDEQFF
>-|TRBD2|TRBJ2-4|TRBV27
TGTGCCAGCAGTTTAGGTTACGGGGGGGCTGGGGAGCTGTACTTC
CASSLGYGGAGELYF
>-|TRBD1|TRBJ2-1|TRBV10-2
TGCGCCAGCAGGACAGGGGTTTACAATGAGCAGTTCTTC
CASRTGVYNEQFF
>many|TRBD1|TRBJ2-5|TRBV7-9
TGTGCCAGCAGCCGGGGACAGGCGATCGGGACCCAGTACTTC
CASSRGQAIGTQYF
>-|-|TRBJ2-1|TRBV27
TGTGCCAGCAGGCCAGGACTAACGACTGGCAATGAGCAGTTCTTC
CASRPGLTTGNEQFF
>-|TRBD1|TRBJ2-3|TRBV12-3/TRBV12-4
TGTGCCAGCAGTTTAGCTGGGACAGGGTATTCCGGGGATACGCAGTATTTT
CASSLAGTGYSGDTQYF
>medium-sized|-|TRBJ2-5|TRBV9
TGTGCCAGCAGCCCCTATGGAGAGACCCAGTACTTC
CASSPYGETQYF
>few|-|TRBJ2-7|TRBV7-2
TGTGCCAGCAGCTTATCACGACCAGCGGGTGAGCAGTACTTC
CASSLSRPAGEQYF
>-|TRBD2|TRBJ2-7|TRBV7-9
TGTGCCAGCAGCCCGGGACTAGTGAGCAATGAGCAGTACTTC
CASSPGLVSNEQYF
>-|-|TRBJ2-1|TRBV7-8
TGTGCCAGCAGCTTACTCCTCTCCGGTCCCTACAATGAGCAGTTCTTC
CASSLLLSGPYNEQFF
>-|TRBD1|TRBJ2-5|TRBV7-9
TGTGCCAGCAGTGGACAGGGCGGGGAGACCCAGTACTTC
CASSGQGGETQYF
>few|TRBD1|TRBJ2-7|TRBV11-2
TGTGCCAGCAGGCATACAGGGGTCTACGAGCAGTACTTC
CASRHTGVYEQYF
>-|-|TRBJ2-1|TRBV5-1
TGCGCCAGCAGCTTGGATCCTAGCAACTACAATGAGCAGTTCTTC
CASSLDPSNYNEQFF
>medium-sized|-|TRBJ2-6|TRBV7-9
TGTGCCAGCAGCACCCCCAGGGGCTCTGGGGCCAACGTCCTGACTTTC
CASSTPRGSGANVLTF
>few|-|TRBJ2-1|TRBV20-1
TGCAGTGCTTCAGGGCTTACGGACAATGAGCAGTTCTTC
CSASGLTDNEQFF
>-|-|TRBJ1-1|TRBV11-2
TGTGCCAGCAGCTCGTCAGGGGTCGGGAACACTGAAGCTTTCTTT
CASSSSGVGNTEAFF
>large|-|TRBJ2-3|TRBV7-8
TGTGCCAGCAGGCCGGACACTTCTACCACAGATACGCAGTATTTT
CASRPDTSTTDTQYF
>-|TRBD2|TRBJ2-1|TRBV11-2
TGTGCCAGCAGCTTTAGTAGCGGGTCCTACAATGAGCAGTTCTTC
CASSFSSGSYNEQFF
>-|TRBD2|TRBJ2-7|TRBV7-6
TGTGCTAGCAGCCCCGGGACTAGCCGTCGGGAGCAGTACTTC
CASSPGTSRREQYF
>-|TRBD2|TRBJ2-7|TRBV10-2
TGCGCCAGCAGTGAAAGCCCTTCTAGCGGTGCGGGGGGCCAGGTGCAGTACTTC
CASSESPSSGAGGQVQYF
>many|TRBD1|TRBJ1-1|TRBV6-1
TGTGCCAGCAGCCCCCGGGACAGGGAGGTAACTTTCTTT
CASSPRDREVTFF
>-|-|TRBJ2-3|TRBV6-4
TGTGCCAGCAGCCGGGACGCCGCCACAGATACGCAGTATTTT
CASSRDAATDTQYF
>-|TRBD1|TRBJ2-7|TRBV6-1
TGTGCCAGTAGTGAAGCCGACAGGGCTCTCTACGAGCAGTACTTC
CASSEADRALYEQYF
>-|-|TRBJ2-1|TRBV6-7
TGTGCCAGCAGTTCGCCCCAGGAGCAGTTCTTC
CASSSPQEQFF
>-|TRBD1|TRBJ2-2|TRBV7-3
TGTGCCAGCAGCTTCAGGGGGCAGGGCGGGGAGCTGTTTTTT
CASSFRGQGGELFF
>-|-|TRBJ2-1|TRBV6-5
TGTGCCAGCACCAGAACGTCTAGCTCGGGGAATGAGCAGTTCTTC
CASTRTSSSGNEQFF
>-|TRBD2|TRBJ2-1|TRBV19
TGTGCCAGTAGTAGGGGACTAGCGGGATTGGATGAGCAGTTCTTC
CASSRGLAGLDEQFF
>-|TRBD2|TRBJ2-3|TRBV6-2/TRBV6-3
TGTGCCAGCAGGAGGACTAGCGGGAGGAGCACAGATACGCAGTATTTT
CASRRTSGRSTDTQYF
>-|-|TRBJ2-5|TRBV6-1
TGTGCCAGCAGTGAAGGTGGGCAAGAGACCCAGTACTTC
CASSEGGQETQYF
>large|-|TRBJ2-7|TRBV7-6
TGTGCCAGCAGCCCTCAGATGGGCGGACACGAGCAGTACTTC
CASSPQMGGHEQYF
>many|-|TRBJ1-1|TRBV19
TGTGCCAGTAGTTCCGGGCACGGCACTGAAGCTTTCTTT
CASSSGHGTEAFF
>many|TRBD2|TRBJ2-7|TRBV2
TGTGCCAGCAGACATAACGCGGGGGGCACCTACGAGCAGTACTTC
CASRHNAGGTYEQYF
>few|-|TRBJ2-1|TRBV10-3
TGTGCCATCAGTGACCTAACGGAAGAGCAGTTCTTC
CAISDLTEEQFF
>few|TRBD1|TRBJ2-5|TRBV7-7
TGTGCTAGCAGCTTAGCGTCGACAGGGTACGAGACCCAGTACTTC
CASSLASTGYETQYF
>once|-|TRBJ2-4|TRBV11-1
TGTGCCAGCAGCGATGGCGGTCGATTAGCCAAAAACATTCAGTACTTC
CASSDGGRLAKNIQYF
>many|-|TRBJ2-2|TRBV25-1
TGTGCCAGCAGTAGGGACATCATCATTGGGGGGCCCGGGGAGCTGTTTTTT
CASSRDIIIGGPGELFF
>-|-|TRBJ2-3|TRBV6-8
TGTGCCAGCAGCCCTCAAGGGTACACAGATACGCAGTATTTT
CASSPQGYTDTQYF
>medium-sized|TRBD2|TRBJ2-2|TRBV12-3/TRBV12-4
TGTGCCAGCAGTTCCCCGCTAGCGGGAGGCCACACCGGGGAGCTGTTTTTT
CASSSPLAGGHTGELFF
>medium-sized|-|TRBJ1-1|TRBV28
TGTGCCAGCAGTCCGTATGCCGGGACAATGAACACTGAAGCTTTCTTT
CASSPYAGTMNTEAFF
>many|-|TRBJ1-5|TRBV2
TGTGCCAGCAGTGATTACAATCAGCCCCAGCATTTT
CASSDYNQPQHF
>-|-|TRBJ2-7|TRBV7-2
TGTGCCAGCAGCTTCTCGCCGGAAGCCTACGAGCAGTACTTC
CASSFSPEAYEQYF
>many|TRBD2|TRBJ2-5|TRBV6-2/TRBV6-3
TGTGCCAGCAGTTACGAGCGGGGGGGTATCTACAATGAGCAGTACTTC
CASSYERGGIYNEQYF
>once|TRBD2|TRBJ2-3|TRBV12-3/TRBV12-4
TGTGCCAGCAGGACTAGCGGGAGATTCTCAGATACGCAGTATTTT
CASRTSGRFSDTQYF
>many|-|TRBJ2-5|TRBV7-9
TGTGCCAGCAGCTTAGGCGTAGGGGGGGGTCGGGAGACCCAGTACTTC
CASSLGVGGGRETQYF
>many|TRBD1|TRBJ1-5|TRBV4-1
TGCGCCAGCAGTCCTACAGGGGCAGACAGGATAAATCAGCCCCAGCATTTT
CASSPTGADRINQPQHF
>-|-|TRBJ1-1|TRBV6-6
TGTGCCCTCAGAGGTCCCACTGAAGCTTTCTTT
CALRGPTEAFF
>-|-|TRBJ1-2|TRBV6-1
TGTGCCAGCAGTGCTCGGTGGAGGGACTATGGCTACACCTTC
CASSARWRDYGYTF
>medium-sized|TRBD2|TRBJ2-1|TRBV12-5
TGTGCTAGTGGTTTGGTCCCCGGGGGCGGGAGGGCCCCCAATGAGCAGTTCTTC
CASGLVPGGGRAPNEQFF